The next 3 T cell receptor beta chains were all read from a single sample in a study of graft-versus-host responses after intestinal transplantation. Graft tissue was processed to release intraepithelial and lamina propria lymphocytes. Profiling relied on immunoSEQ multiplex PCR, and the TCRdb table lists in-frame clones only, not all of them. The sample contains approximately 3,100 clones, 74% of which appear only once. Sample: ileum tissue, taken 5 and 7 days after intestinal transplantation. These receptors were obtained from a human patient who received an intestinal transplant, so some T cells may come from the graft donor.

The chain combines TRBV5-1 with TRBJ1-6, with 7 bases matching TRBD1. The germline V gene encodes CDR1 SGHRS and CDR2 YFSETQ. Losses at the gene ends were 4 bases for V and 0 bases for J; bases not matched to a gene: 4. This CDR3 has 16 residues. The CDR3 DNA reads TGCGCCAGCAGCATCCGGGACAGCTCCTATAATTCACCCCTCCACTTT. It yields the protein CASSIRDSSYNSPLHF.

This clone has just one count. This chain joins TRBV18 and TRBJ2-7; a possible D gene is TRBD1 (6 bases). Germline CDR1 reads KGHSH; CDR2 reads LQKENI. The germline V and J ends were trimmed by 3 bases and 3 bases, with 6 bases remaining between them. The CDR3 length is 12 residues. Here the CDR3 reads CASSPGHYEQYF. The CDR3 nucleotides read TGTGCCAGCTCACCGGGACACTACGAGCAGTACTTC.

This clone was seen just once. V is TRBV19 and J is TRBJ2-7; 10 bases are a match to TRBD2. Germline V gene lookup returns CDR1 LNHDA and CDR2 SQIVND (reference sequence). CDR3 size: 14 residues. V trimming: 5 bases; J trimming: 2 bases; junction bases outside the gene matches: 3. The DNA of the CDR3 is TGTGCCAGTAGTGCCGGGACTAGCGCCTACGAGCAGTACTTC. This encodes CASSAGTSAYEQYF.